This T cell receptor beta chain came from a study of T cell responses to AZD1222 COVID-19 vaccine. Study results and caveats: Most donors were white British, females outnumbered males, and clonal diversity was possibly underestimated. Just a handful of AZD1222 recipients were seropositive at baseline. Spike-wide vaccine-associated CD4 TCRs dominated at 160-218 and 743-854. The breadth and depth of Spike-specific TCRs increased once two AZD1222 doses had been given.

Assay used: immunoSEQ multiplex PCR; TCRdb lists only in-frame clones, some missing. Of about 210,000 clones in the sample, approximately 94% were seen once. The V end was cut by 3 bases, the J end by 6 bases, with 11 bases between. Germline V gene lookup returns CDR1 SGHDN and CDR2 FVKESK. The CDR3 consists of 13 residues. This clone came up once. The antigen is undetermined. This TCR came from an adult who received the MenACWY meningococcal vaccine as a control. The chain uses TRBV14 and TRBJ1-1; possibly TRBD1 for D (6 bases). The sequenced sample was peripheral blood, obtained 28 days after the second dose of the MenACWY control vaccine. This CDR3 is CASSQVGGSEAFF. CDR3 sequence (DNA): TGTGCCAGCAGCCAGGTGGGGGGCTCTGAAGCTTTCTTT.